This T cell receptor (beta chain) was identified in a study of cytomegalovirus exposure and HLA in healthy donors. Study outcomes and limitations: On later analysis, the bulk of CMV-associated TCR beta chains appeared to be HLA-restricted.

As for this clone: Its antigen is not identified. The same CDR3 is also encoded by other DNA sequences in this sample.

V gave up 6 bases and J gave up 3 bases, with 9 bases separating them. This CDR3 region has 11 residues. Germline V CDR1 and CDR2: SQVTM, ANQGSEA. The PCR ran on 60 Vbeta and 13 Jbeta primers. Assay used: immunoSEQ multiplex PCR; TCRdb lists only in-frame clones, some missing. The sample has more than 200,000 clones; approximately 80% are singletons. The V and J genes are TRBV29-1 and TRBJ2-7; the D gene is possibly TRBD2 (6 bases). The sample comprised PBMCs. The source of this sequence is a girl between 10 and 17 years old in good health and CMV-seronegative. CDR3 region: CSVAGSYEQYF. The CDR3 bases are TGCAGCGTCGCGGGAAGCTACGAGCAGTACTTC.